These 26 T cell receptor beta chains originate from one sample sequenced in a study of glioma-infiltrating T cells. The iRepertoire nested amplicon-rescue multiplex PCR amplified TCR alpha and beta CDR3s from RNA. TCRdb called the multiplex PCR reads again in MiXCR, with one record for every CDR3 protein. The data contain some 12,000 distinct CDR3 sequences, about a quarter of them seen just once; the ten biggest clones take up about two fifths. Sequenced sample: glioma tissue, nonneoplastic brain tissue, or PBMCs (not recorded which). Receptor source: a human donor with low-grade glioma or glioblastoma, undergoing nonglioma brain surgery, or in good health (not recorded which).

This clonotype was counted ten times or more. The CDR3 DNA is TGCAGTGCTAGAGGGACTACGACCTACAATGAGCAGTTCTTC. It translates to CSARGTTTYNEQFF. V usage is TRBV20-1 and J usage is TRBJ2-1; D perhaps matches TRBD2 (6 bases). Germline V gives CDR1 DFQATT, CDR2 SNEGSKA (reference sequence). This CDR3 is 14 amino acids long. The V and J ends lost 1 base and 2 bases respectively, with 9 bases between them.

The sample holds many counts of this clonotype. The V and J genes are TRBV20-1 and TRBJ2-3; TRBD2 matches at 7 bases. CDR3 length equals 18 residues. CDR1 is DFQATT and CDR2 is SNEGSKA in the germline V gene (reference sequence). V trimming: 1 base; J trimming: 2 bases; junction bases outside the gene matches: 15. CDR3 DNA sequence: TGCAGTGCTAGAGCTCCATTTCGTCTAGCGGTGAACACAGATACGCAGTATTTT. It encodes CSARAPFRLAVNTDTQYF.

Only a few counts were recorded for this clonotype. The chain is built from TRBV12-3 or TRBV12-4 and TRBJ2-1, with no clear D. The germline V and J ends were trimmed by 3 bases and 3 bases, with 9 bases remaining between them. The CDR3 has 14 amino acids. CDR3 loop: CASSFGMYYNEQFF. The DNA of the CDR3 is TGTGCCAGCAGTTTTGGAATGTACTACAATGAGCAGTTCTTC.

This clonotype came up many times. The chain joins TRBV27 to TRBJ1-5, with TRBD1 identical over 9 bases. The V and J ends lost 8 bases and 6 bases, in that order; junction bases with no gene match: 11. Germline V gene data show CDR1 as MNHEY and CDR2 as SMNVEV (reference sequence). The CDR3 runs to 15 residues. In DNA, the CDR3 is TGTGCCAGCGGCGTCCCCCCGGACAGGGGTCAGCCCCAGCATTTT. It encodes CASGVPPDRGQPQHF.

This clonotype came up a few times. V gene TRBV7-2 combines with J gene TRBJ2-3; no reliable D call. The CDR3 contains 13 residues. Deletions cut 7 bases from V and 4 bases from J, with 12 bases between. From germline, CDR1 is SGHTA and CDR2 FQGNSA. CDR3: CASTLPAADTQYF. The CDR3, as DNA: TGTGCCAGCACCCTCCCTGCGGCAGATACGCAGTATTTT.

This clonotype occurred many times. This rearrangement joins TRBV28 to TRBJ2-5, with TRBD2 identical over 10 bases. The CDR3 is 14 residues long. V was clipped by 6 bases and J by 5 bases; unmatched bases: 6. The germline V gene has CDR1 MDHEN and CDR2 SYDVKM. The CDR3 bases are TGTGCCAGCAGCCTAGCGGGAGCTTTGGAGACCCAGTACTTC. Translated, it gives CASSLAGALETQYF.

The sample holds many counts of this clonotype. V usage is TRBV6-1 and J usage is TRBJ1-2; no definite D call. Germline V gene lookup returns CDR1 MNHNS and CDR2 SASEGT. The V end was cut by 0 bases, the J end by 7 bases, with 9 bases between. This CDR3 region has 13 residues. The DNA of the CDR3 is TGTGCCAGCAGTGAAGCGGCCAAACCTGGCTACACCTTC. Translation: CASSEAAKPGYTF.

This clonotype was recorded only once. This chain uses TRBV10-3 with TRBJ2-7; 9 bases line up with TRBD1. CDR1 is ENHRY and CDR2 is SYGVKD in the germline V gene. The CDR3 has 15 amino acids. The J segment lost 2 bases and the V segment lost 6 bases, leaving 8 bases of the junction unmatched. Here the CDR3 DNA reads TGTGCCATCAGCCCAGACAGGGGGAACCCCTACGAGCAGTACTTC. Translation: CAISPDRGNPYEQYF.

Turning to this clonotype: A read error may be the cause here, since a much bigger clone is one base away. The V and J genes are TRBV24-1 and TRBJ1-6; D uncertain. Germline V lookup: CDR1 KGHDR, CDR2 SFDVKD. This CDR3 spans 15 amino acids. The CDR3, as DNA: TGTGCCAACAGTGATCCCCTGAAACAAGATTCACCCCTCCACTTT. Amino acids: CANSDPLKQDSPLHF.

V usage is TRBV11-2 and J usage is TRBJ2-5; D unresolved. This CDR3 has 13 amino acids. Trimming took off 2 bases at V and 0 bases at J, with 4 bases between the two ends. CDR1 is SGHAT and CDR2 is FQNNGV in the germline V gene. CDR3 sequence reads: CASSLMYQETQYF. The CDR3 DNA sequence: TGTGCCAGCAGCTTAATGTACCAAGAGACCCAGTACTTC.

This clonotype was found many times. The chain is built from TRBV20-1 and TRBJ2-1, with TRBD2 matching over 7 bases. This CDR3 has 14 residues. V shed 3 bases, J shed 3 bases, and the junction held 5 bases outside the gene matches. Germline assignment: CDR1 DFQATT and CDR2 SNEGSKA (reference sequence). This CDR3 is CSASPSGDYNEQFF. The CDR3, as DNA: TGCAGTGCTAGTCCGAGCGGGGACTACAATGAGCAGTTCTTC.

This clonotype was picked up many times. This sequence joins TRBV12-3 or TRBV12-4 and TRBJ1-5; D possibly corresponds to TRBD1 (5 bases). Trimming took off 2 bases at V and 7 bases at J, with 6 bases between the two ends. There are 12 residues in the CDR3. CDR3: CASSLTGQPQHF. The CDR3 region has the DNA TGTGCCAGCAGTTTAACAGGACAGCCCCAGCATTTT.

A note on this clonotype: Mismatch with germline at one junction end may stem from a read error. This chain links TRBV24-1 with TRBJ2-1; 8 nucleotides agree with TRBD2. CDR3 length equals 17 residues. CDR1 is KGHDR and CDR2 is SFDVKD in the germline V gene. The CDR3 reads CATSDWKGLVGSNGQFF. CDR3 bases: TGTGCCACCAGTGATTGGAAGGGACTAGTAGGTAGCAATGGGCAGTTCTTC.

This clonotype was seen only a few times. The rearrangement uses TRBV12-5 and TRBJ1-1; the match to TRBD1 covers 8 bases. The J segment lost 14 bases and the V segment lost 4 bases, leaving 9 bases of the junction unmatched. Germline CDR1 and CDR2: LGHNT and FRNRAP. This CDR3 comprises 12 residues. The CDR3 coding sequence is TGTGCTAGTGGTTGGGGGGACAGGAAATGGTTCTTT. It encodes CASGWGDRKWFF. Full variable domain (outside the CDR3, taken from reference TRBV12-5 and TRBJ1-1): DARVTQTPRHKVTEMGQEVTMRCQPILGHNTVFWYRQTMMQGLELLAYFRNRAPLDDSGMPKDRFSAEMPDATLATLKIQPSEPRDSAVYFCASGWGDRKWFFGQGTRLTVV.

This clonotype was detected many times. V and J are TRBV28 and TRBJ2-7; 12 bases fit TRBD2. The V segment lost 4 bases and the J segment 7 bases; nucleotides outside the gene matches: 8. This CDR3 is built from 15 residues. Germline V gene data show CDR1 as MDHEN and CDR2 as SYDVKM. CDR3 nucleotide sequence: TGTGCCAGCAGTTGGCGACTAGCGGGAGCAGAAGAGCAGTACTTC. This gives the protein CASSWRLAGAEEQYF.

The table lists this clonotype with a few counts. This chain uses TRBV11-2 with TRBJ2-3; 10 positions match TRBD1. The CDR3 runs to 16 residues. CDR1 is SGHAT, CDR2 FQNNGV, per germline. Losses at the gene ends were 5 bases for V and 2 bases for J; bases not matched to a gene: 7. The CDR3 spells CASSLSGTGATDTQYF. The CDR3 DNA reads TGTGCCAGCAGCCTCTCCGGGACAGGGGCCACAGATACGCAGTATTTT.

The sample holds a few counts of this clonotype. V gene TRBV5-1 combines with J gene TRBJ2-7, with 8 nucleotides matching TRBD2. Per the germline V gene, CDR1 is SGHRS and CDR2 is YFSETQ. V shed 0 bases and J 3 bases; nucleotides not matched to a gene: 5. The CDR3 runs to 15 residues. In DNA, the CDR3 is TGCGCCAGCAGCTTGGAGAGTAGCGGGAACTACGAGCAGTACTTC. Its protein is CASSLESSGNYEQYF.

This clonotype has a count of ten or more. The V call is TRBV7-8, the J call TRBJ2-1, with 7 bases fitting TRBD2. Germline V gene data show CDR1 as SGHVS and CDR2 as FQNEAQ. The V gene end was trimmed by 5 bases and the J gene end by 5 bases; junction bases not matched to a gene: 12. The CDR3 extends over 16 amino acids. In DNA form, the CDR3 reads TGTGCCAGCAGCCCCTACCTCTGGACTAGTAACAATGAGCAGTTCTTC. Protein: CASSPYLWTSNNEQFF.

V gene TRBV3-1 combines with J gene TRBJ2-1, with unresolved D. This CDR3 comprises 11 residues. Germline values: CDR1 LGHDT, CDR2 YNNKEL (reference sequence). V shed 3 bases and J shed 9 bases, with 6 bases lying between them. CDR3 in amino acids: CASSQWSEQFF. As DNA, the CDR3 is TGTGCCAGCAGCCAGTGGAGTGAGCAGTTCTTC.

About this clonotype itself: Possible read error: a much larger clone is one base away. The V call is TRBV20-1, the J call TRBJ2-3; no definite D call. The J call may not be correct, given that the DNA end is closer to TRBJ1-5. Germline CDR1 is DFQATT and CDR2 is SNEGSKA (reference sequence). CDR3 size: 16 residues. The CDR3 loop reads CSARARAELSTDTQHF. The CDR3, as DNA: TGCAGTGCTAGAGCAAGAGCGGAGCTTAGCACAGATACGCAGCATTTT.

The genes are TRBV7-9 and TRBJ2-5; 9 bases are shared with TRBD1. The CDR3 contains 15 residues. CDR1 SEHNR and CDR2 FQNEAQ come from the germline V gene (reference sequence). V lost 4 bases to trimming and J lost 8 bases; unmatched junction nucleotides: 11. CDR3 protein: CASSSTGGASYTQYF. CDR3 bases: TGTGCCAGCAGCTCAACAGGGGGCGCGTCATATACCCAGTACTTC.

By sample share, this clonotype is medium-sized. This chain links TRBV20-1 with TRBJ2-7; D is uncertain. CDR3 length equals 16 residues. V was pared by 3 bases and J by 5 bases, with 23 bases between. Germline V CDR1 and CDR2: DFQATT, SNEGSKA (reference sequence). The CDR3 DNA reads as TGCAGTGCTAGCCTCACCGGGCCCTCCTTTAGGGACGAGCAGTACTTC. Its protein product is CSASLTGPSFRDEQYF.

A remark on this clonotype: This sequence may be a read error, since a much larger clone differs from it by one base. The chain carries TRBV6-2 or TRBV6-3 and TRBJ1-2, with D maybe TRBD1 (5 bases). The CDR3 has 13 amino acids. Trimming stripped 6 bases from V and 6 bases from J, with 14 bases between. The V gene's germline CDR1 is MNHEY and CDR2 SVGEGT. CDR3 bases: TGTGCCAGCAGACCGGGGCAGGACGATGGCTACACCTTC. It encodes CASRPGQDDGYTF.

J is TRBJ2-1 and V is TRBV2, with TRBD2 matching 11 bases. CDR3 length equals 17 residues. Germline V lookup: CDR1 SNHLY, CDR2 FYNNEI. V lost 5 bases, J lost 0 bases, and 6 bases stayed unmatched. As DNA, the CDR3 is TGTGCCAGCAGTAAGACTAGCGGGATTTTCTCCTACAATGAGCAGTTCTTC. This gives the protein CASSKTSGIFSYNEQFF. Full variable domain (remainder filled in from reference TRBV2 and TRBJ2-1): EPEVTQTPSHQVTQMGQEVILRCVPISNHLYFYWYRQILGQKVEFLVSFYNNEISEKSEIFDDQFSVERPDGSNFTLKIRSTKLEDSAMYFCASSKTSGIFSYNEQFFGPGTRLTVL.

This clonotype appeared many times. The CDR3 loop reads CASSDLGTRYEQYF. As DNA, the CDR3 is TGTGCCAGCAGTGACTTGGGGACCAGGTACGAGCAGTACTTC. The chain is built from TRBV25-1 and TRBJ2-7; TRBD1 or TRBD2 may be the D gene (5 bases each). Germline V gene data show CDR1 as MGHDK and CDR2 as SYGVNS. The CDR3 consists of 14 residues. V gave up 3 bases and J gave up 4 bases, with 13 bases separating them.

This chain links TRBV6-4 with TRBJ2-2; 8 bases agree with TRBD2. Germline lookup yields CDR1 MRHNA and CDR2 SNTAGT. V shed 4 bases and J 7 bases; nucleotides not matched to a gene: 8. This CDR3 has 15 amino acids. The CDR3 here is CASSGGSGTFGELFF. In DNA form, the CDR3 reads TGTGCCAGCAGTGGTGGTAGCGGGACTTTCGGGGAGCTGTTTTTT.